Listed below are T cell receptor beta chains from one sample, sequenced in a study of T cell responses to AZD1222 COVID-19 vaccine. Sequencing used immunoSEQ multiplex PCR; TCRdb keeps in-frame clones, though not all of them. The profile covers just over 65,000 clones, with roughly nine tenths appearing a single time and 17% taken by the ten largest. Sequencing used peripheral blood, obtained on day 0 of AZD1222 vaccination. These receptors originate from an adult in good health. CDR3s include the opening cysteine and the closing phenylalanine or tryptophan. Fields, in order: J gene, D gene, V gene, clone size, CDR3 DNA, CDR3 protein. The D gene is left open where the match is weak. The size of a clone is reported for some rows only, either as once, few or many, or as a class for expanded clones.

TRBJ2-1 . TRBV29-1 . TGCAGCGCCGAGGTGGGCGTAGTCTCCTACAATGAGCAGTTCTTC CSAEVGVVSYNEQFF
TRBJ2-7 . TRBV4-1 . TGCGCCAGCAGCCAAGATGGGGCGGAGCAGTACTTC CASSQDGAEQYF
TRBJ1-5 . TRBV19 few TGTGCCAGTAGTATAGGAGTTTTCCCGCAACAAGATCAGCCCCAGCATTTT CASSIGVFPQQDQPQHF
TRBJ1-2 . TRBV19 . TGTGCCAGTAGTTACGGGACCTCTGGCTACACCTTC CASSYGTSGYTF
TRBJ1-1 . TRBV15 many TGTGCCACCAGCAGAGGCCACACTGAAGCTTTCTTT CATSRGHTEAFF
TRBJ1-6 TRBD1 TRBV5-4 few TGTGCCAGCAGCCCCCGGGACAGGGCTAATTCACCCCTCCACTTT CASSPRDRANSPLHF
TRBJ2-7 . TRBV19 . TGTGCCAGTACCCCCGGACAGCACTACGAGCAGTACTTC CASTPGQHYEQYF
TRBJ2-2 . TRBV5-5 . TGTGCCAGCAGCTTGGTACAGTCCACCGGGGAGCTGTTTTTT CASSLVQSTGELFF
TRBJ1-4 TRBD1 TRBV15 . TGTGCCACCAGCCGGGACAGGGACGAAAAACTGTTTTTT CATSRDRDEKLFF
TRBJ1-6 . TRBV20-1 . TGCAGTGCTAGTCCTCGGCAGGTAGCTAATTCACCCCTCCACTTT CSASPRQVANSPLHF
TRBJ2-3 . TRBV20-1 . TGCAGTGGTGGGGGGGATACGCAGTATTTT CSGGGDTQYF
TRBJ1-2 . TRBV6-5 . TGTGCCAGCAGTTACGACGGGTACTATGGCTACACCTTC CASSYDGYYGYTF
TRBJ2-3 TRBD2 TRBV19 . TGTGCCAGTAGTAGGGGACTAGCGGGAGGGACTAGCACAGATACGCAGTATTTT CASSRGLAGGTSTDTQYF
TRBJ2-3 . TRBV5-1 . TGCGCCAGCAGCCGTGGAGATACGCAGTATTTT CASSRGDTQYF
TRBJ2-3 TRBD1 TRBV4-3 once TGCGCCAGCAGCCAAGCCCCAGGGGGACGGCTCGTTCTCACGCAGTATTTT CASSQAPGGRLVLTQYF
TRBJ2-7 . TRBV5-1 . TGCGCCAGCAGCCTGGTAGGGGGGCCAGGGGCCTACGAGCAGTACTTC CASSLVGGPGAYEQYF
TRBJ2-3 TRBD2 TRBV4-2 . TGTGCCAGCAGCCAGGAAAGAGGGCTAGCGGGTATGCATACGCAGTATTTT CASSQERGLAGMHTQYF
TRBJ2-5 TRBD2 TRBV2 . TGTGCCAGCCAACCGGGGACTAGCGGGAGAATCGCGTACCAAGAGACCCAGTACTTC CASQPGTSGRIAYQETQYF
TRBJ2-7 TRBD1 TRBV2 . TGTGCCAGCAGTGATGGGACAGGGCACTACGAGCAGTACTTC CASSDGTGHYEQYF
TRBJ2-4 . TRBV28 . TGTGCCAGCAGTTTGACTCAGAACATTCAGTACTTC CASSLTQNIQYF
TRBJ1-3 . TRBV24-1 . TGTGCCACCAGTCCCGGCAAGGGAACCGGCTCTGGAAACACCATATATTTT CATSPGKGTGSGNTIYF
TRBJ2-7 TRBD1 TRBV18 . TGTGCCAGCTCACTGGACAGGGGGGGGGAGCAGTACTTC CASSLDRGGEQYF
TRBJ1-3 TRBD1 TRBV6-1 . TGTGCCAGCAGTGAACACAGGGGCACTGGAAACACCATATATTTT CASSEHRGTGNTIYF
TRBJ1-2 . TRBV11-2 . TGTGCCAGCAGCTTAGTAGGTGGCAGGAGATACCCTACTGGCTACACCTTC CASSLVGGRRYPTGYTF
TRBJ2-7 TRBD2 TRBV19 medium-sized TGTGCCAGTAGTATCTCAAGCGGGAGGCCGGGCGAGCAGTACTTC CASSISSGRPGEQYF
TRBJ2-1 TRBD2 TRBV11-2 . TGTGCCAGCAGCTTAGACCTTAGCGGGGAGCAGTTCTTC CASSLDLSGEQFF
TRBJ2-5 . TRBV4-1 . TGCGCCAGCAGCCAGTTAGAGGAGGGGCCGGAGACCCAGTACTTC CASSQLEEGPETQYF
TRBJ2-2 . TRBV9 . TGTGCCAGCAGCGTGCAGGGTGGGGGCCTAAACACCGGGGAGCTGTTTTTT CASSVQGGGLNTGELFF
TRBJ1-1 TRBD1 TRBV29-1 once TGCAGCGTTTCCGACAGGGTCAACACTGAAGCTTTCTTT CSVSDRVNTEAFF